Each of the 31 T cell receptor beta chains below was sequenced from the same sample in a study of PD-L1 blockade in urothelial cancer. Time point: peripheral blood 6 weeks after treatment start. The repertoire was sequenced with immunoSEQ multiplex PCR; TCRdb's copy has only in-frame clones and lacks some. Seen here are about 110,000 clones, more than 85% observed once, and the top ten hold less than 4.5%. The sample here was PBMCs, taken around atezolizumab (anti-PD-L1) treatment. Receptor source: a man aged 60 to 75 with urothelial cancer.

The chain joins TRBV7-9 to TRBJ2-1; 7 nucleotides line up with TRBD2. V lost 5 bases, J lost 5 bases, and 3 bases stayed unmatched. The length of the CDR3 is 13 residues. Germline lookup yields CDR1 SEHNR and CDR2 FQNEAQ (reference sequence). CDR3 nucleotides: TGTGCCAGCAGCCGGGGACTAAACAATGAGCAGTTCTTC. Its protein product is CASSRGLNNEQFF.

This clone was counted once. The rearrangement links TRBV5-1 to TRBJ1-5, with D possibly matching TRBD1 (5 bases). Trimming took off 3 bases at V and 1 base at J, with 14 bases between the two ends. The CDR3 length is 16 residues. In germline, CDR1 is SGHRS, CDR2 YFSETQ. In DNA form, the CDR3 reads TGCGCCAGCAGCTCTGGGACGGGGGGAAGCAATCAGCCCCAGCATTTT. Protein: CASSSGTGGSNQPQHF.

V and J are TRBV19 and TRBJ2-5, with D perhaps matching TRBD2 (5 bases). CDR3 length equals 15 residues. Trimming removed 3 bases at V and 5 bases at J, with 16 bases between. Germline CDR1 reads LNHDA; CDR2 reads SQIVND (reference sequence). The CDR3 loop reads CASSMAGIVGETQYF. The DNA of the CDR3 is TGTGCCAGTAGTATGGCGGGCATTGTTGGGGAGACCCAGTACTTC.

The chain couples TRBV6-4 to TRBJ2-5; 10 bases are a match to TRBD2. V lost 3 bases and J lost 2; bases outside the gene matches: 3. The CDR3 is made up of 15 amino acids. The V gene's germline CDR1 is MRHNA and CDR2 SNTAGT. The CDR3 region has the DNA TGTGCCAGCAGTGAAGCTAGCGGGGGACAAGAGACCCAGTACTTC. Amino acid sequence: CASSEASGGQETQYF.

The J gene is TRBJ1-6, the V gene TRBV21-1; TRBD1, the D gene given by the table, was not confirmed from the DNA. TRBV21-1 is described as a pseudogene. The CDR3 is 16 residues long. CDR3 loop: CASSSRDRGENSPLHF. The CDR3 DNA is TGTGCCAGCAGCTCCCGGGACAGGGGAGAGAATTCACCCCTCCACTTT.

The V call is TRBV28, the J call TRBJ2-7; TRBD2 matches 7 bases. Germline V gene data show CDR1 as MDHEN and CDR2 as SYDVKM. Trimming at V came to 6 bases and at J to 2 bases, leaving 7 bases not matched to a gene. CDR3 length equals 14 residues. The CDR3 nucleotides are TGTGCCAGCAGACCCACTGGACTAGCCTACGAGCAGTACTTC. Translation gives CASRPTGLAYEQYF.

The chain carries TRBV10-2 and TRBJ1-2; D gene ambiguous. This CDR3 comprises 13 residues. V was cut by 5 bases and J by 4 bases, with 11 bases left in between. In germline, CDR1 is WSHSY, CDR2 SAAADI. CDR3 coding DNA: TGCGCCAGCAGTCCTGGCAGTACCTATGGCTACACCTTC. Residues: CASSPGSTYGYTF.

V usage is TRBV10-3 and J usage is TRBJ1-1, with D unclear. The CDR3 is made up of 14 amino acids. V lost 4 bases and J 3 bases, leaving 12 bases between the germline ends. The germline V gene has CDR1 ENHRY and CDR2 SYGVKD. CDR3: CAISGGGTDTEAFF. The DNA for the CDR3 is TGTGCCATCAGTGGAGGTGGTACGGACACTGAAGCTTTCTTT.

This clone was recorded once. The gene calls are TRBV19 and TRBJ2-6; D possibly corresponds to TRBD1 (5 bases). Germline-derived CDR1 and CDR2 are LNHDA and SQIVND (reference sequence). V was pared by 0 bases and J by 1 base, with 7 bases between. The CDR3 totals 16 residues. The CDR3 DNA follows: TGTGCCAGTAGTATAGACAGGGCTTCTGGGGCCAACGTCCTGACTTTC. Protein: CASSIDRASGANVLTF.

The rearrangement uses TRBV19 and TRBJ2-2, with 11 positions matching TRBD2. The CDR3 is 16 residues long. Germline V gene lookup returns CDR1 LNHDA and CDR2 SQIVND (reference sequence). V was clipped by 4 bases and J by 2 bases; unmatched bases: 3. CDR3 in DNA: TGTGCCAGTAGTAGTAGCGGGGGGGTTAACACCGGGGAGCTGTTTTTT. Translated, it gives CASSSSGGVNTGELFF.

The chain employs TRBV5-1 and TRBJ2-7; no definite D call. In germline, CDR1 is SGHRS, CDR2 YFSETQ. Trimming cost V 0 bases and J 1 base, with 8 bases left between them. This CDR3 comprises 14 residues. The chain's CDR3 is CASSLEASSYEQYF. The CDR3 DNA follows: TGCGCCAGCAGCTTGGAGGCTAGTTCCTACGAGCAGTACTTC.

The J gene is TRBJ2-3, the V gene TRBV2; D unresolved. The CDR3 covers 11 residues. The V end lost 1 base, the J end lost 7 bases, and 3 bases lay between the germline ends. CDR1 SNHLY and CDR2 FYNNEI come from the germline V gene. For the CDR3, the DNA is TGTGCCAGCAGTGAAGATAATACGCAGTATTTT. Protein sequence: CASSEDNTQYF.

This rearrangement joins TRBV6-5 to TRBJ2-2, with a possible D match to TRBD2 (6 bases). Trimming removed 0 bases from V and 0 bases from J, with 8 bases in between. This CDR3 is built from 16 residues. Germline loops: CDR1 MNHEY, CDR2 SVGAGI. The CDR3 reads CASSYSSGANTGELFF. The CDR3 DNA is TGTGCCAGCAGTTACTCTTCGGGGGCGAACACCGGGGAGCTGTTTTTT.

The V call is TRBV28, the J call TRBJ2-1; 9 bases line up with TRBD2. The germline CDR1 and CDR2 sequences are MDHEN and SYDVKM. The CDR3 has 14 amino acids. Unmatched junction bases numbered 2, after V lost 7 bases and J lost 1 base. The CDR3 region has the DNA TGTGCCAGCACCCTAGCGGGGTCCTACAATGAGCAGTTCTTC. It is translated as CASTLAGSYNEQFF.

The rearrangement uses TRBV7-6 and TRBJ2-5; TRBD1 aligns across 7 bases. Per the germline V gene, CDR1 is SGHVS and CDR2 is FNYEAQ. The ends lost 3 bases at V and 0 bases at J; junction bases unmatched: 10. The CDR3 covers 17 residues. This chain's CDR3 is CASSFPRTGQNQETQYF. DNA of the CDR3: TGTGCCAGCAGCTTTCCCCGGACAGGACAGAACCAAGAGACCCAGTACTTC.

The chain joins TRBV19 to TRBJ2-1; 8 bases line up with TRBD1. Germline CDR1 is LNHDA and CDR2 is SQIVND (reference sequence). With V trimmed by 3 bases and J by 3 bases, 7 bases remained unmatched. CDR3 size: 16 residues. Here the CDR3 reads CASSIYQGAVYNEQFF. The CDR3 DNA reads as TGTGCCAGTAGTATCTACCAGGGGGCGGTCTACAATGAGCAGTTCTTC.

This chain joins TRBV5-1 and TRBJ1-2; 8 bases match TRBD1. This CDR3 has 15 amino acids. Trimming at V came to 3 bases and at J to 4 bases, leaving 8 bases not matched to a gene. Per germline, CDR1 SGHRS and CDR2 YFSETQ. CDR3 protein: CASSWGTGELYGYTF. The CDR3 region has the DNA TGCGCCAGCAGCTGGGGGACAGGCGAGCTCTATGGCTACACCTTC.

V is TRBV30 and J is TRBJ2-1; TRBD1 agrees at 8 bases. The germline CDR1 and CDR2 sequences are GTSNPN and SVGIG (reference sequence). This CDR3 is built from 16 residues. V lost 5 bases, J lost 1 base, and 10 bases stayed unmatched. The CDR3 region has the DNA TGTGCCTGGGGAGGCAGGACAGGGATATCCTACAATGAGCAGTTCTTC. This codes for CAWGGRTGISYNEQFF.

This chain connects TRBV6-1 to TRBJ1-1; 9 bases align to TRBD1. The V gene's germline CDR1 is MNHNS and CDR2 SASEGT. This CDR3 spans 14 amino acids. The junction had 0 bases not matched to a gene; V was cut back by 3 bases and J by 1 base. For the CDR3, the DNA is TGTGCCAGCAGTGAGACAGGGGGGAACACTGAAGCTTTCTTT. Its protein product is CASSETGGNTEAFF.

This chain joins TRBV5-1 and TRBJ2-3, with 7 bases fitting TRBD2. This CDR3 has 16 amino acids. Trimming at V came to 3 bases and at J to 3 bases, leaving 10 bases not matched to a gene. Germline V gene sequence: CDR1 SGHRS, CDR2 YFSETQ. CDR3 coding DNA: TGCGCCAGCAGCTCGAATCCCGGACTAGGGACAGATACGCAGTATTTT. It translates to CASSSNPGLGTDTQYF.

The V and J genes are TRBV7-9 and TRBJ2-3; 7 bases match TRBD1. V trimming: 5 bases; J trimming: 1 base; junction bases outside the gene matches: 3. The CDR3 sequence is 14 residues long. Germline CDR1 and CDR2: SEHNR and FQNEAQ (reference sequence). The CDR3: CASSLGTGTDTQYF. CDR3 coding DNA: TGTGCCAGCAGCCTTGGGACAGGCACAGATACGCAGTATTTT.

The chain couples TRBV5-5 to TRBJ1-3; D possibly corresponds to TRBD1 (6 bases). This CDR3 has 16 amino acids. Germline-derived CDR1 and CDR2 are SGHKS and YYEKEE (reference sequence). V was clipped by 6 bases and J by 0 bases, with 16 bases between them. As DNA, the CDR3 is TGTGCCAGCACCCTGGGGGCGGATCCCTCTGGAAACACCATATATTTT. It encodes CASTLGADPSGNTIYF.

The chain has TRBV5-1 and TRBJ2-2; 8 nucleotides align to TRBD1. The CDR3 is 16 residues long. Germline V lookup: CDR1 SGHRS, CDR2 YFSETQ. V trimming: 0 bases; J trimming: 4 bases; junction bases outside the gene matches: 5. This chain's CDR3 is CASSLAQGAGTGELFF. The CDR3, as DNA: TGCGCCAGCAGCTTGGCCCAGGGGGCGGGCACCGGGGAGCTGTTTTTT.

The genes are TRBV19 and TRBJ2-1; 12 bases match TRBD1. The germline gives CDR1 LNHDA, CDR2 SQIVND (reference sequence). After removal of 9 bases from V and 7 bases from J, the junction contained 7 bases not matched to a gene. This CDR3 is 14 amino acids long. For the CDR3, the DNA is TGTGCCAGCCGGGGACAGGGGGCTGGGAATGAGCAGTTCTTC. Translated, it gives CASRGQGAGNEQFF.

In DNA form, the CDR3 reads TGCGCCACCGCTCAGGGGCCAAACTATGGCTACACCTTC. Translated, it gives CATAQGPNYGYTF. V usage is TRBV5-1 and J usage is TRBJ1-2; possibly TRBD1 for D (6 bases). This CDR3 has 13 residues. Trimming pared 9 bases from V and 2 bases from J, leaving 14 bases between. Germline CDR1 SGHRS, CDR2 YFSETQ.

The rearrangement joins TRBV5-6 to TRBJ2-3; D perhaps matches TRBD1 (6 bases). V was cut by 0 bases and J by 0 bases, with 8 bases left in between. Per the germline V gene, CDR1 is SGHDT and CDR2 is YYEEEE. The CDR3 has 15 amino acids. The CDR3 bases are TGTGCCAGCAGCTTGGGGACAGCTAGCACAGATACGCAGTATTTT. It codes for CASSLGTASTDTQYF.

The CDR3, as DNA: TGTGCCAGCAGCTTATCTCGGGATTCCTACAATGAGCAGTTCTTC. Amino acids: CASSLSRDSYNEQFF. The chain recombines TRBV7-2 with TRBJ2-1, with TRBD2 as a possible D gene (5 bases). Deletions cut 2 bases from V and 1 base from J, with 9 bases between. This CDR3 is 15 amino acids long. Germline V gene data show CDR1 as SGHTA and CDR2 as FQGNSA. Based on the CDR3 plus reference TRBV7-2 and TRBJ2-1, the full variable domain is GAGVSQSPSNKVTEKGKDVELRCDPISGHTALYWYRQSLGQGLEFLIYFQGNSAPDKSGLPSDRFSAERTGGSVSTLTIQRTQQEDSAVYLCASSLSRDSYNEQFFGPGTRLTVL.

This chain uses TRBV4-3 with TRBJ2-7; D gene ambiguous. The V end lost 1 base, the J end lost 0 bases, and 10 bases lay between the germline ends. CDR3 size: 15 residues. The germline V gene has CDR1 LGHNA and CDR2 YSLEER. CDR3 sequence: CASSQAAVTSYEQYF. For the CDR3, the DNA is TGCGCCAGCAGCCAAGCGGCGGTCACCTCCTACGAGCAGTACTTC.

The V and J genes are TRBV6-5 and TRBJ1-3, with TRBD1 as a possible D gene (5 bases). The CDR3 spans 15 residues. CDR1 MNHEY and CDR2 SVGAGI come from the germline V gene. Trimming stripped 5 bases from V and 0 bases from J, with 11 bases between. DNA of the CDR3: TGTGCCAGCAGTCCAACAGGCGACTCTGGAAACACCATATATTTT. It specifies CASSPTGDSGNTIYF.

The chain links TRBV9 to TRBJ2-5; a weak D match, TRBD1 (5 bases). CDR3 length: 15 amino acids. Germline CDR1 SGDLS, CDR2 YYNGEE. With 3 bases removed from V and 4 bases from J, the gap between germline ends came to 16 bases. CDR3 in amino acids: CASSAHPQGRETQYF. The DNA for the CDR3 is TGTGCCAGCAGCGCCCATCCCCAGGGAAGAGAGACCCAGTACTTC. The whole variable domain, remainder taken from reference TRBV9 and TRBJ2-5, is DSGVTQTPKHLITATGQRVTLRCSPRSGDLSVYWYQQSLDQGLQFLIQYYNGEERAKGNILERFSAQQFPDLHSELNLSSLELGDSALYFCASSAHPQGRETQYFGPGTRLLVL.

This chain links TRBV28 with TRBJ2-7; a weak D match, TRBD1 (6 bases). Trimming cost V 9 bases and J 3 bases, with 12 bases left between them. In germline, CDR1 is MDHEN, CDR2 SYDVKM. This CDR3 has 12 residues. DNA for the CDR3: TGTGCCAGTACAGGGTCAATCTACGAGCAGTACTTC. It encodes CASTGSIYEQYF.